This TCR beta chain was recovered during a study of OX40 agonist ivuxolimab in advanced cancers. The CDR3 has 14 amino acids. Unmatched junction bases numbered 7, after V lost 5 bases and J lost 5 bases. Germline CDR1 and CDR2: LNHNV and YYDKDF (reference sequence). Repertoires were generated with immunoSEQ multiplex PCR, while TCRdb's copy carries only in-frame clones and drops some. The sample lists some 70,000 clones; around four fifths were seen once. The chain couples TRBV15 to TRBJ1-2; the match to TRBD1 covers 8 bases. Sequenced material: CD4+ or CD8+ T cells sorted from blood, taken in a trial of the OX40 agonist ivuxolimab. This receptor was taken from an adult with an advanced solid tumor such as melanoma, head and neck, liver or kidney cancer. As DNA, the CDR3 is TGTGCCACCAGCGGCGCAGGGGGCTGGTATGGCTACACCTTC. Translated: CATSGAGGWYGYTF.